The clone carrying this T cell receptor beta chain was detected a few times. Its target is not known. Once RNA had been extracted, it was reverse transcribed into cDNA to act as the sequencing template. The method was immunoSEQ multiplex PCR; TCRdb's version includes in-frame clones alone and lacks a portion of them. The top ten clones hold 1.3% of a sample with approximately 210,000 clones, roughly 70% of them seen once. The data belong to a study of CD8+ T cells in alopecia areata. Regarding treatment: oral pan-JAK inhibitor, 5-10 mg twice daily. The CDR3 totals 14 residues. Per germline, CDR1 SGHTA and CDR2 FQGNSA. V was cut by 1 base and J by 6 bases, with 10 bases left in between. Overall study results and limits: The link between baseline CD8+ expansion and response remains uncertain with one nonresponder. In blood and scalp, many expanded lesional clones persisted during tofacitinib. TCR sharing across patients was less clear than in mice, possibly HLA-related. Clonality in lesional scalp, especially alopecia totalis/universalis, exceeded that of normal scalp.

The clonotype comes from a human donor with alopecia areata. This specimen consisted of CD4+ T cells sorted from blood, obtained at roughly week 49, from a patient treated with tofacitinib. The chain recombines TRBV7-2 with TRBJ2-1; no firm D call. The CDR3 bases are TGTGCCAGCAGCTTAGAGCGATTGGGCAATGAGCAGTTCTTC. This sequence encodes CASSLERLGNEQFF.